One and the same sample provided the 9 T cell receptor beta chains below, sequenced in a study of CD8 T cells in Susac syndrome. It was with random hexamers that about 0.45 to 1 ug RNA was reverse transcribed. A single record per CDR3 protein comes from TCRdb applying MiXCR to the immunoSEQ multiplex PCR reads. The sample records approximately 200,000 distinct CDR3 sequences, 95% being singletons. The specimen was CD4+ T cells from PBMCs. The receptors originated from a human donor with multiple sclerosis.

The chain employs TRBV20-1 and TRBJ1-2; tentatively, D is TRBD1 (5 bases). The CDR3 totals 12 residues. Germline V gene data show CDR1 as DFQATT and CDR2 as SNEGSKA (reference sequence). V lost 3 bases, J lost 4 bases, and 9 bases lay in between. The CDR3 DNA reads as TGCAGTGCTAGCACTGGGGCCTATGGCTACACCTTC. Translating it yields CSASTGAYGYTF.

There are a few counts of this clonotype. J is TRBJ1-1 and V is TRBV20-1, with TRBD1 identical over 7 bases. Per germline, CDR1 DFQATT and CDR2 SNEGSKA (reference sequence). Trimming removed 5 bases from V and 2 bases from J; junction bases left unmatched: 5. The length of the CDR3 is 13 residues. CDR3 sequence: CSARDRVNTEAFF. Here the CDR3 DNA reads TGCAGTGCTCGTGACAGGGTCAACACTGAAGCTTTCTTT.

This rearrangement joins TRBV7-2 to TRBJ2-1, with 10 bases that match TRBD2. Trimming at V came to 3 bases and at J to 3 bases, leaving 2 bases not matched to a gene. The CDR3 is 15 amino acids. The V gene's germline CDR1 is SGHTA and CDR2 FQGNSA. As DNA, the CDR3 is TGTGCCAGCAGCTTTCAGCGGGGGGGCTACAATGAGCAGTTCTTC. This translates into CASSFQRGGYNEQFF. Variable domain in full (rest from reference TRBV7-2 and TRBJ2-1): GAGVSQSPSNKVTEKGKDVELRCDPISGHTALYWYRQSLGQGLEFLIYFQGNSAPDKSGLPSDRFSAERTGGSVSTLTIQRTQQEDSAVYLCASSFQRGGYNEQFFGPGTRLTVL.

This clonotype has a single count. The V gene is TRBV2, the J gene TRBJ2-5, with TRBD1 identical over 9 bases. This CDR3 has 12 residues. With V trimmed by 11 bases and J by 9 bases, 10 bases remained unmatched. CDR1 and CDR2 from the germline V gene are SNHLY and FYNNEI. CDR3 sequence: CAVDRGGTAQYF. The CDR3 coding sequence is TGTGCCGTAGACAGGGGGGGAACGGCCCAGTACTTC.

J is TRBJ2-3 and V is TRBV20-1, with D possibly being TRBD1 (5 bases). V was clipped by 6 bases and J by 5 bases, with 27 bases between them. CDR1 DFQATT and CDR2 SNEGSKA come from the germline V gene (reference sequence). This CDR3 has 17 residues. The CDR3 here is CSAPPVGWGLSGDTQYF. CDR3 DNA: TGCAGTGCCCCTCCCGTCGGGTGGGGCCTGTCGGGAGATACGCAGTATTTT.

This clonotype was seen a few times. The gene calls are TRBV20-1 and TRBJ2-7, with unresolved D. The CDR3 has 12 residues. Germline CDR1 DFQATT, CDR2 SNEGSKA (reference sequence). The V gene lost 2 bases and the J gene lost 0 bases, with 5 bases spanning the gap. The CDR3 nucleotides are TGCAGTGCTAGACTGAGCTCCTACGAGCAGTACTTC. It is translated as CSARLSSYEQYF.

The chain employs TRBV15 and TRBJ2-7; 9 bases match TRBD2. Trimming cost V 6 bases and J 12 bases; bases outside gene matches: 12. Germline-derived CDR1 and CDR2 are LNHNV and YYDKDF (reference sequence). This CDR3 comprises 13 residues. The CDR3 DNA reads as TGTGCCACCAGGGAAACAGCGGGGGGCTCACGGTACTTC. It specifies CATRETAGGSRYF.

The chain combines TRBV23-1 with TRBJ1-4, with D maybe TRBD1 (6 bases). TRBV23-1 belongs to the ORF category, with a function that is uncertain. This CDR3 is 16 amino acids long. V was trimmed by 2 bases and J by 6 bases, leaving 16 bases between them. CDR3 residues: CASSQGRQAVHEKLFF. The DNA for the CDR3 is TGCGCCAGCAGTCAAGGGAGACAGGCCGTCCATGAAAAACTGTTTTTT.

The chain combines TRBV30 with TRBJ1-6; 8 bases align to TRBD1. The V gene end was trimmed by 0 bases and the J gene end by 9 bases; junction bases not matched to a gene: 7. The CDR3 has 15 amino acids. Germline V gene data show CDR1 as GTSNPN and CDR2 as SVGIG (reference sequence). The CDR3 DNA reads TGTGCCTGGAGTGTACCGGGAACAGGGGGTTCACCCCTCCACTTT. This gives the protein CAWSVPGTGGSPLHF.